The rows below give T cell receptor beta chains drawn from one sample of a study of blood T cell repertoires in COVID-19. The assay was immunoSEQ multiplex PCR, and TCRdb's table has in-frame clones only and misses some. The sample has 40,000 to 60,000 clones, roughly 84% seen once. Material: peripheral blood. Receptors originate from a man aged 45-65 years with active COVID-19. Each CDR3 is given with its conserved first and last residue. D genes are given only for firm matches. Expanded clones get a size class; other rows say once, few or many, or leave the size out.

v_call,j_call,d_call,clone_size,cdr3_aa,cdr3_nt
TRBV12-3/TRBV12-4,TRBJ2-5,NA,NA,CASSPGGPETQYF,TGTGCCAGCAGCCCCGGGGGGCCAGAGACCCAGTACTTC
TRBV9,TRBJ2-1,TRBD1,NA,CASSVAGTEYNEQFF,TGTGCCAGCAGCGTAGCGGGGACAGAATACAATGAGCAGTTCTTC
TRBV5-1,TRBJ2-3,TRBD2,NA,CASSLFSGGDTQYF,TGCGCCAGCAGCTTATTTAGCGGGGGTGATACGCAGTATTTT
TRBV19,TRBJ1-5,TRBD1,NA,CASRLGQGAILIAGNQPQHF,TGTGCCAGTAGACTGGGACAGGGGGCGATACTTATAGCGGGCAATCAGCCCCAGCATTTT
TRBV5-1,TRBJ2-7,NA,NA,CASSLTHTGPYEQYF,TGCGCCAGCAGCTTGACCCATACAGGGCCCTACGAGCAGTACTTC
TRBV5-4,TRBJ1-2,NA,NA,CASSLGPANYGYTF,TGTGCCAGCAGCTTGGGCCCCGCGAACTATGGCTACACCTTC
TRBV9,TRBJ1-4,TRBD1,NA,CASRPIAGTGPEKLFF,TGTGCCAGCAGGCCGATAGCCGGGACAGGGCCGGAAAAACTGTTTTTT
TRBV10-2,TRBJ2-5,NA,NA,CASSSGGGGETQYF,TGCGCCAGCAGTTCGGGTGGAGGCGGAGAGACCCAGTACTTC
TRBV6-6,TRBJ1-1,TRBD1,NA,CASSRTGDTEAFF,TGTGCCAGCAGCAGGACAGGGGACACTGAAGCTTTCTTT
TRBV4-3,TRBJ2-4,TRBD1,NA,CASSQDQGAYIQYF,TGCGCCAGCAGCCAAGACCAGGGGGCTTACATTCAGTACTTC
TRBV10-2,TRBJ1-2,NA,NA,CASSGLLGALYYGYTF,TGCGCCAGCAGTGGCCTGTTAGGGGCGCTTTACTATGGCTACACCTTC
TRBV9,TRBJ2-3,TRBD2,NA,CASSVGGGSGTDTQYF,TGTGCCAGCAGCGTAGGGGGGGGGTCTGGCACAGATACGCAGTATTTT
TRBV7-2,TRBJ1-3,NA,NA,CASSPTGGGNTIYF,TGTGCCAGCAGTCCCACGGGCGGGGGAAACACCATATATTTT
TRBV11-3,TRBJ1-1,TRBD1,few,CASSGDSTEAFF,TGTGCCAGCAGCGGGGACAGCACTGAAGCTTTCTTT
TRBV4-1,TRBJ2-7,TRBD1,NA,CASSSPTGGSEQYF,TGCGCCAGCAGCTCCCCGACAGGGGGGTCCGAGCAGTACTTC
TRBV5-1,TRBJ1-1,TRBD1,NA,CASKDREGTEAFF,TGCGCCAGCAAGGACAGGGAGGGCACTGAAGCTTTCTTT
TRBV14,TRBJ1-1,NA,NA,CASSAQTLWGNTEAFF,TGTGCCAGCAGCGCACAAACTCTTTGGGGCAACACTGAAGCTTTCTTT
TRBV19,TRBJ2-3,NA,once,CASSKGQGRTDTQYF,TGTGCCAGTAGTAAGGGGCAGGGTCGAACAGATACGCAGTATTTT
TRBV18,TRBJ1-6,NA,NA,CASSPPAGASNSPLHF,TGTGCCAGCTCCCCACCGGCAGGGGCCTCTAATTCACCCCTCCACTTT
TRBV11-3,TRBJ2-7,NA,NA,CASSLGGGEQYF,TGTGCCAGCAGCTTAGGAGGGGGCGAGCAGTACTTC
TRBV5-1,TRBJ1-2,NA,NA,CASSLGQVGGYTF,TGCGCCAGCAGCTTGGGGCAGGTAGGAGGCTACACCTTC
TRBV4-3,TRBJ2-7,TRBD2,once,CASSRLAGALYEQYF,TGCGCCAGCAGCCGGCTAGCGGGGGCCCTCTACGAGCAGTACTTC
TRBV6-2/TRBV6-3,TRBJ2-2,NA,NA,CASSPQGIGELFF,TGTGCCAGCAGTCCGCAGGGAATCGGGGAGCTGTTTTTT
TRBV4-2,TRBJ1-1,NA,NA,CASSPAGSVTEAFF,TGTGCCAGCAGCCCCGCAGGGTCTGTCACTGAAGCTTTCTTT
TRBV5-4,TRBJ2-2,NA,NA,CASSLATLGGELFF,TGTGCCAGCAGCTTGGCAACTCTTGGCGGGGAGCTGTTTTTT
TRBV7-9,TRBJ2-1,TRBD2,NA,CASSLHSGAYNEQFF,TGTGCCAGCAGCTTACACAGCGGGGCCTACAATGAGCAGTTCTTC
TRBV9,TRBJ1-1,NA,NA,CASSVSISREDTEAFF,TGTGCCAGCAGCGTATCCATCAGCCGGGAGGACACTGAAGCTTTCTTT
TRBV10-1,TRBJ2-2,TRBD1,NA,CASSETGQGSGNTGELFF,TGCGCCAGCAGTGAGACGGGACAGGGGTCGGGGAACACCGGGGAGCTGTTTTTT
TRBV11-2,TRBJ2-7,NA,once,CASSLVGGGAYEQYF,TGTGCCAGCAGCTTAGTGGGCGGGGGCGCCTACGAGCAGTACTTC
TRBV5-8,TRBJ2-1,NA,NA,CASSRLWTAIYNEQFF,TGTGCCAGCAGCCGCTTATGGACAGCGATCTACAATGAGCAGTTCTTC
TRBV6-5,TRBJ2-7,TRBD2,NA,CASSYLAGKRTYEQYF,TGTGCCAGCAGTTACCTAGCGGGGAAGAGAACCTACGAGCAGTACTTC
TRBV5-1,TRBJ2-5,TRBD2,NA,CASSLGGRGANQETQYF,TGCGCCAGCAGCTTGGGTGGGCGGGGGGCCAATCAAGAGACCCAGTACTTC
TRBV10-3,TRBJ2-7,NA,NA,CAISDSRGRYEQYF,TGTGCCATCAGTGACTCCAGGGGTCGCTACGAGCAGTACTTC
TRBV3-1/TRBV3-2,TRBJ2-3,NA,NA,CASSRNAGTSTDTQYF,TGTGCCAGCAGCCGCAACGCAGGGACTAGCACAGATACGCAGTATTTT
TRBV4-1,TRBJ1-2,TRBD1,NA,CASSQNRGLGYGYTF,TGCGCCAGCAGCCAAAACAGGGGGCTGGGGTATGGCTACACCTTC
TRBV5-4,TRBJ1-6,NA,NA,CASSPRDGSSYNSPLHF,TGTGCCAGCAGCCCGCGGGACGGCAGCTCCTATAATTCACCCCTCCACTTT
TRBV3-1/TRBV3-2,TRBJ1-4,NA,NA,CASSQDSRKLFF,TGTGCCAGCAGCCAAGATTCCCGGAAACTGTTTTTT
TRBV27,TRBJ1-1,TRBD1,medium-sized,CASSLNQQGVNTEAFF,TGTGCCAGCAGTCTAAACCAACAGGGGGTGAACACTGAAGCTTTCTTT
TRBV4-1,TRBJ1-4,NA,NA,CASSQDRQGNEKLFF,TGCGCCAGCAGCCAAGATCGGCAGGGCAATGAAAAACTGTTTTTT
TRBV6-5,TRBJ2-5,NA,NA,CASSYPTDREQETQYF,TGTGCCAGCAGTTACCCGACGGACAGAGAACAAGAGACCCAGTACTTC
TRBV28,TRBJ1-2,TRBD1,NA,CASSFHRQGRGYTF,TGTGCCAGCAGTTTCCATCGACAGGGAAGGGGCTACACCTTC
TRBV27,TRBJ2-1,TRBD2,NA,CASTYTVGLAGGPNEQFF,TGTGCCAGCACCTATACTGTCGGACTAGCGGGGGGGCCGAATGAGCAGTTCTTC
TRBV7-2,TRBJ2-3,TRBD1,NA,CASSLQTGWADTQYF,TGTGCCAGCAGCTTACAGACAGGGTGGGCAGATACGCAGTATTTT
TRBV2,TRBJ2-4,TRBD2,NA,CASSFLAGGDGAKNIQYF,TGTGCCAGCAGCTTTCTAGCGGGGGGCGATGGAGCCAAAAACATTCAGTACTTC
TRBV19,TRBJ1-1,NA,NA,CASTPRQEPNTEAFF,TGTGCCAGTACCCCTCGACAGGAACCGAACACTGAAGCTTTCTTT
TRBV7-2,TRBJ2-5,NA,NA,CASSLLPSGSGPQETQYF,TGTGCCAGCAGCTTATTACCCTCGGGAAGCGGCCCCCAAGAGACCCAGTACTTC
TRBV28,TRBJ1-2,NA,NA,CASSLTPDQGYGYTF,TGTGCCAGCAGTTTAACCCCCGACCAGGGGTATGGCTACACCTTC
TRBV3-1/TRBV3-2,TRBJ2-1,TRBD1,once,CASSQWGQQYNEQFF,TGTGCCAGCAGCCAATGGGGACAGCAATACAATGAGCAGTTCTTC
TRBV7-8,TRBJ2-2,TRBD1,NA,CASSPDRVSGELFF,TGTGCCAGCAGCCCAGACAGGGTATCCGGGGAGCTGTTTTTT
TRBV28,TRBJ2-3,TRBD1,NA,CASTGADDSTDTQYF,TGTGCCAGTACAGGGGCCGACGACAGCACAGATACGCAGTATTTT
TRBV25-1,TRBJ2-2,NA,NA,CASSVEGPNTGELFF,TGTGCCAGCAGTGTGGAGGGACCCAACACCGGGGAGCTGTTTTTT
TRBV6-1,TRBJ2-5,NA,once,CASSEAVLRGAPAYMETQYF,TGTGCCAGCAGTGAAGCGGTGCTTCGGGGAGCTCCGGCGTATATGGAGACCCAGTACTTC
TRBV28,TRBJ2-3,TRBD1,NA,CASKLQGPTQYF,TGTGCCAGCAAGCTACAGGGGCCTACGCAGTATTTT
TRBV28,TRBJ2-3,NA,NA,CASALGRGYTDTQYF,TGTGCCAGCGCTTTGGGACGGGGGTACACAGATACGCAGTATTTT
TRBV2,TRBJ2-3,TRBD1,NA,CASQQGPSTDTQYF,TGTGCCAGCCAACAGGGGCCTAGCACAGATACGCAGTATTTT
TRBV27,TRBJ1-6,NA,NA,CASSFSRSPLHF,TGTGCCAGCAGTTTTTCTCGTTCACCCCTCCACTTT
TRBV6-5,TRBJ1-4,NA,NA,CASRTNEKLFF,TGTGCCAGCCGGACTAATGAAAAACTGTTTTTT
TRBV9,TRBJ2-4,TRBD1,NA,CASSERQGGNIQYF,TGTGCCAGCAGCGAAAGACAGGGCGGGAACATTCAGTACTTC
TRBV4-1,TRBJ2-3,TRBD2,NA,CASSEEGLAGGRDTQYF,TGCGCCAGCAGCGAAGAGGGACTAGCGGGGGGGCGGGATACGCAGTATTTT
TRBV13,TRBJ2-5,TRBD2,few,CASSLFGLAAQETQYF,TGTGCCAGCAGCTTATTCGGACTAGCGGCCCAAGAGACCCAGTACTTC